One and the same sample provided the 14 T cell receptor beta chains below, sequenced in a study of OX40 agonist ivuxolimab in advanced cancers. Clones were sequenced by immunoSEQ multiplex PCR, and TCRdb holds only the in-frame ones, with some missing. The sample carries just over 15,000 clones, about 60% recorded once. The starting material was CD4+ or CD8+ T cells sorted from blood, obtained in a trial of the OX40 agonist ivuxolimab. The receptors originated from an adult with an advanced solid tumor such as melanoma, head and neck, liver or kidney cancer.

This rearrangement joins TRBV11-2 to TRBJ2-7, with D unclear. The V and J ends lost 0 bases and 2 bases respectively, with 2 bases between them. This CDR3 is built from 12 residues. From germline, CDR1 is SGHAT and CDR2 FQNNGV. DNA of the CDR3: TGTGCCAGCAGCTTAGAGACCTACGAGCAGTACTTC. Protein sequence: CASSLETYEQYF. Complete variable domain (other parts from reference TRBV11-2 and TRBJ2-7): EAGVAQSPRYKIIEKRQSVAFWCNPISGHATLYWYQQILGQGPKLLIQFQNNGVVDDSQLPKDRFSAERLKGVDSTLKIQPAKLEDSAVYLCASSLETYEQYFGPGTRLTVT.

This clone was detected only a few times. V and J are TRBV29-1 and TRBJ1-1, with D possibly being TRBD1 (6 bases). From germline, CDR1 is SQVTM and CDR2 ANQGSEA. Trimming stripped 3 bases from V and 4 bases from J, with 12 bases between. This CDR3 contains 13 residues. CDR3 region: CSVETGFGTEAFF. The CDR3, as DNA: TGCAGCGTTGAGACAGGTTTTGGCACTGAAGCTTTCTTT.

The chain carries TRBV2 and TRBJ2-7, with 12 bases that match TRBD2. Germline V CDR1 and CDR2: SNHLY, FYNNEI. This CDR3 has 15 amino acids. J lost 3 bases, V lost 7 bases, and 7 bases had no gene match. The CDR3 spells CASTRLAGESYEQYF. CDR3 in DNA: TGTGCCAGCACTAGACTAGCGGGGGAAAGCTACGAGCAGTACTTC.

The rearrangement links TRBV2 to TRBJ2-3, with 7 bases that match TRBD1. This CDR3 spans 15 amino acids. J lost 5 bases, V lost 8 bases, and 13 bases had no gene match. The V gene's germline CDR1 is SNHLY and CDR2 FYNNEI. CDR3 sequence (DNA): TGTGCCAGCTCTAGGATAGGGACAGTTGGAGATACGCAGTATTTT. It yields the protein CASSRIGTVGDTQYF.

This clone is deemed medium-sized. CDR3 DNA: TGCGCCAGCAGCCGATACCTCGGGAGAAATGAAAAACTGTTTTTT. Translated: CASSRYLGRNEKLFF. The chain carries TRBV4-1 and TRBJ1-4; D uncertain. The ends were cut back, 4 bases at V and 5 bases at J, with 14 bases in the middle. The CDR3 is 15 amino acids. Germline loops: CDR1 MGHRA, CDR2 YSYEKL.

V is TRBV6-5 and J is TRBJ1-1; D ambiguous. Trimming cost V 2 bases and J 1 base, with 8 bases left between them. This CDR3 comprises 14 residues. Germline V lookup: CDR1 MNHEY, CDR2 SVGAGI. This CDR3 reads CASSYGRPNTEAFF. In nucleotides, the CDR3 is TGTGCCAGCAGTTACGGACGGCCGAACACTGAAGCTTTCTTT.

The chain combines TRBV7-9 with TRBJ1-2, with a tentative D call TRBD1 (5 bases). CDR1 is SEHNR and CDR2 is FQNEAQ in the germline V gene (reference sequence). This CDR3 has 14 amino acids. V was cut by 2 bases and J by 3 bases, with 10 bases left in between. The CDR3 region is CASSLLQGDYGYTF. The CDR3 region has the DNA TGTGCCAGCAGCTTACTTCAGGGTGACTATGGCTACACCTTC.

The chain employs TRBV5-4 and TRBJ2-2; D remains ambiguous. CDR3 length: 12 residues. Germline V gives CDR1 SGHNT, CDR2 YYREEE (reference sequence). V lost 0 bases and J lost 5, with 2 bases in between. CDR3 bases: TGTGCCAGCAGCTTGGCGACCGGGGAGCTGTTTTTT. This gives the protein CASSLATGELFF.

V usage is TRBV4-1 and J usage is TRBJ1-5; D uncertain. The CDR3 runs 14 residues. Trimming left V 0 bases short and J 0 bases short, with 3 bases between. The germline V gene encodes CDR1 MGHRA and CDR2 YSYEKL. The CDR3 sequence: CASSQDSSNQPQHF. The CDR3 DNA reads as TGCGCCAGCAGCCAAGACAGTAGCAATCAGCCCCAGCATTTT.

This clone came up a few times. The J gene is TRBJ1-2, the V gene TRBV7-6, with unresolved D. Trimming cost V 3 bases and J 10 bases, with 9 bases left between them. Germline lookup yields CDR1 SGHVS and CDR2 FNYEAQ. The CDR3 covers 11 residues. As DNA, the CDR3 is TGTGCCAGCAGCTTCCCGACTGACTACACCTTC. This gives the protein CASSFPTDYTF.

This chain connects TRBV4-1 to TRBJ2-6, with D perhaps being TRBD1 or TRBD2 (5 bases each). Germline assignment: CDR1 MGHRA and CDR2 YSYEKL. V lost 2 bases and J lost 4, with 21 bases in between. This CDR3 spans 19 amino acids. The CDR3 loop reads CASSQKGDSPFTGANVLTF. The CDR3, as DNA: TGCGCCAGCAGCCAAAAGGGAGACAGCCCGTTTACCGGGGCCAACGTCCTGACTTTC.

The chain carries TRBV7-6 and TRBJ2-7; 7 bases match TRBD2. The CDR3 spans 14 residues. Germline assignment: CDR1 SGHVS and CDR2 FNYEAQ. V lost 2 bases and J lost 6; bases outside the gene matches: 7. CDR3 DNA: TGTGCCAGCAGCTTATTAGGCGGGGGAGGCGAGCAGTACTTC. Its translation is CASSLLGGGGEQYF.

Points on this clone: Other DNA sequences of this sample code for an identical CDR3. This chain links TRBV6-5 with TRBJ2-6, with no clear D. CDR3 length: 16 residues. The V end was cut by 0 bases, the J end by 0 bases, with 6 bases between. Germline lookup yields CDR1 MNHEY and CDR2 SVGAGI. CDR3 coding DNA: TGTGCCAGCAGTTACTCTTTCCACTCTGGGGCCAACGTCCTGACTTTC. It yields the protein CASSYSFHSGANVLTF.

V gene TRBV29-1 combines with J gene TRBJ2-7, with TRBD1 identical over 8 bases. The J segment lost 7 bases and the V segment lost 4 bases, leaving 6 bases of the junction unmatched. This CDR3 contains 12 residues. Germline loops: CDR1 SQVTM, CDR2 ANQGSEA. In DNA form, the CDR3 reads TGCAGCGTTGCGGGACAGGCGGGGGAGCAGTACTTC. It translates to CSVAGQAGEQYF.